A selection of T cell receptor beta chains follows, all from one sample in a study of blood T cell repertoires in COVID-19. TCRdb's table, derived via immunoSEQ multiplex PCR, lists solely in-frame clones and lacks some. The sample contains around 240,000 clones, 75% to 85% of which appear only once. Sequenced: peripheral blood. The source is a woman aged 45-60 years with acute or convalescent COVID-19. CDR3s include the opening cysteine and the closing phenylalanine or tryptophan. D genes are given only for firm matches. Some rows have no size entry. The others give once, few or many, or a class for an expanded clone.

cdr3_length: 17
clone_size: -
v_call: TRBV19
j_call: TRBJ1-2
d_call: -
cdr3_aa: CASSAGPRDTGIYGYTF
cdr3_nt: TGTGCCAGTAGTGCCGGCCCTCGGGACACTGGAATCTATGGCTACACCTTC

cdr3_length: 13
clone_size: -
v_call: TRBV2
j_call: TRBJ1-4
d_call: -
cdr3_aa: CASTRESNEKLFF
cdr3_nt: TGTGCCAGCACTAGGGAGTCGAATGAAAAACTGTTTTTT

cdr3_length: 17
clone_size: few
v_call: TRBV19
j_call: TRBJ2-1
d_call: TRBD2
cdr3_aa: CASSIEHGTSGHNEQFF
cdr3_nt: TGTGCCAGTAGTATAGAGCATGGGACTAGCGGGCACAATGAGCAGTTCTTC

cdr3_length: 16
clone_size: -
v_call: TRBV6-2/TRBV6-3
j_call: TRBJ2-5
d_call: -
cdr3_aa: CASSQSPGQVIRAQYF
cdr3_nt: TGTGCCAGCAGCCAGAGCCCGGGACAAGTCATTCGGGCCCAGTACTTC

cdr3_length: 16
clone_size: -
v_call: TRBV5-6
j_call: TRBJ2-1
d_call: TRBD1
cdr3_aa: CASSSLGQGTYNEQFF
cdr3_nt: TGTGCCAGCAGCTCGCTAGGACAGGGCACCTACAATGAGCAGTTCTTC

cdr3_length: 14
clone_size: -
v_call: TRBV10-3
j_call: TRBJ2-3
d_call: TRBD2
cdr3_aa: CAIKGLADTDTQYF
cdr3_nt: TGTGCCATCAAGGGGCTAGCGGACACAGATACGCAGTATTTT

cdr3_length: 13
clone_size: -
v_call: TRBV6-4
j_call: TRBJ1-6
d_call: -
cdr3_aa: CASSVTENSPLHF
cdr3_nt: TGTGCCAGCAGTGTCACAGAAAATTCACCCCTCCACTTT

cdr3_length: 16
clone_size: -
v_call: TRBV19
j_call: TRBJ1-2
d_call: TRBD1
cdr3_aa: CASITSSGTGIFGYTF
cdr3_nt: TGTGCCAGTATCACGTCATCCGGGACAGGGATTTTTGGCTACACCTTC

cdr3_length: 14
clone_size: -
v_call: TRBV28
j_call: TRBJ1-2
d_call: TRBD1
cdr3_aa: CASSSGQGPNGYTF
cdr3_nt: TGTGCCAGCTCCTCGGGACAGGGGCCAAATGGCTACACCTTC

cdr3_length: 15
clone_size: -
v_call: TRBV7-2
j_call: TRBJ2-7
d_call: TRBD1
cdr3_aa: CASSSTGTAFYEQYF
cdr3_nt: TGTGCCAGCAGCTCAACCGGGACAGCGTTCTACGAGCAGTACTTC

cdr3_length: 14
clone_size: -
v_call: TRBV5-1
j_call: TRBJ1-5
d_call: TRBD1
cdr3_aa: CASSSGTGVQPQHF
cdr3_nt: TGCGCCAGCAGCTCCGGGACAGGGGTTCAGCCCCAGCATTTT

cdr3_length: 15
clone_size: few
v_call: TRBV19
j_call: TRBJ1-2
d_call: -
cdr3_aa: CASTVKRGGNYGYTF
cdr3_nt: TGTGCCAGTACAGTTAAAAGGGGCGGTAACTATGGCTACACCTTC

cdr3_length: 14
clone_size: -
v_call: TRBV6-5
j_call: TRBJ1-3
d_call: TRBD1
cdr3_aa: CASTPTGVGNTIYF
cdr3_nt: TGTGCCAGCACCCCGACAGGGGTTGGAAACACCATATATTTT

cdr3_length: 14
clone_size: -
v_call: TRBV28
j_call: TRBJ1-2
d_call: TRBD1
cdr3_aa: CASSPTGVNYGYTF
cdr3_nt: TGTGCCAGCAGTCCCACAGGGGTCAACTATGGCTACACCTTC

cdr3_length: 13
clone_size: -
v_call: TRBV3-1/TRBV3-2
j_call: TRBJ2-2
d_call: -
cdr3_aa: CASSHGSTGELFF
cdr3_nt: TGTGCCAGCAGCCACGGGTCCACCGGGGAGCTGTTTTTT

cdr3_length: 18
clone_size: once
v_call: TRBV21-1
j_call: TRBJ2-7
d_call: -
cdr3_aa: CASSKRGKDSGLTYEQYF
cdr3_nt: TGTGCCAGCAGCAAAAGGGGAAAAGACAGTGGCCTTACCTACGAGCAGTACTTC

cdr3_length: 14
clone_size: -
v_call: TRBV2
j_call: TRBJ1-4
d_call: -
cdr3_aa: CASSELPTGEKLFF
cdr3_nt: TGTGCCAGCAGTGAACTCCCAACAGGAGAAAAACTGTTTTTT

cdr3_length: 18
clone_size: -
v_call: TRBV24-1
j_call: TRBJ2-1
d_call: -
cdr3_aa: CATSEARVQGGDEDEQFF
cdr3_nt: TGTGCCACCAGTGAAGCTAGGGTCCAGGGTGGGGATGAGGATGAGCAGTTCTTC

cdr3_length: 19
clone_size: -
v_call: TRBV27
j_call: TRBJ2-7
d_call: TRBD2
cdr3_aa: CASSPRLGLAGRRNDEQYF
cdr3_nt: TGTGCCAGCAGTCCCCGTTTAGGGCTAGCGGGTAGGAGGAACGACGAGCAGTACTTC

cdr3_length: 15
clone_size: few
v_call: TRBV3-1/TRBV3-2
j_call: TRBJ2-1
d_call: TRBD2
cdr3_aa: CASSTTSGGDYEQFF
cdr3_nt: TGTGCCAGCAGCACCACTAGCGGGGGGGACTATGAGCAGTTCTTC

cdr3_length: 14
clone_size: -
v_call: TRBV11-2
j_call: TRBJ2-7
d_call: -
cdr3_aa: CASSLVASSREQYF
cdr3_nt: TGTGCCAGCAGCTTAGTTGCTAGTTCGAGGGAGCAGTACTTC

cdr3_length: 17
clone_size: -
v_call: TRBV27
j_call: TRBJ2-7
d_call: TRBD2
cdr3_aa: CASSLSLPGLAGFEQYF
cdr3_nt: TGTGCCAGCAGTTTATCCCTACCGGGACTAGCGGGATTCGAGCAGTACTTC

cdr3_length: 11
clone_size: -
v_call: TRBV20-1
j_call: TRBJ2-7
d_call: -
cdr3_aa: CSARSVYEQYF
cdr3_nt: TGCAGTGCTAGGTCCGTCTACGAGCAGTACTTC